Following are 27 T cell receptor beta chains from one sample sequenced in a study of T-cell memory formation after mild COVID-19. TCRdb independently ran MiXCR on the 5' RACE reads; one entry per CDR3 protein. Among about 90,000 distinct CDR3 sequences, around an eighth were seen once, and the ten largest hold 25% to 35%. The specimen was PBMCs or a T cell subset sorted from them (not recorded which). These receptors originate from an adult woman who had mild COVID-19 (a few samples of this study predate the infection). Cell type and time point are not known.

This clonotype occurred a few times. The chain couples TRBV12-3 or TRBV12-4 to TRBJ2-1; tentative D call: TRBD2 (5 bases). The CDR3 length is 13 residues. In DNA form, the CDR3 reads TGTGCAACGAGGGCCCTAACTGTAAATGAGCAGTTCTTC. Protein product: CATRALTVNEQFF.

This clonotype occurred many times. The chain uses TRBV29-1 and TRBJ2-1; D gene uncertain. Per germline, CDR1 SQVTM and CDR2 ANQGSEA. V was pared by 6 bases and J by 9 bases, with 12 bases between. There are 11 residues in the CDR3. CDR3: CSVRNPTEQFF. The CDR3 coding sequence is TGCAGCGTAAGGAATCCCACTGAGCAGTTCTTC.

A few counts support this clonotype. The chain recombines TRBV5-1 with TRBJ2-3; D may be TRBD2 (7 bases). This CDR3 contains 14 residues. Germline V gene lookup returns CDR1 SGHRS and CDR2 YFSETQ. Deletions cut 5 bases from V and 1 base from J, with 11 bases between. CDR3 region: CASRRGGGTDTQYF. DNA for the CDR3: TGCGCCAGCAGAAGGGGGGGCGGCACAGATACGCAGTATTTT.

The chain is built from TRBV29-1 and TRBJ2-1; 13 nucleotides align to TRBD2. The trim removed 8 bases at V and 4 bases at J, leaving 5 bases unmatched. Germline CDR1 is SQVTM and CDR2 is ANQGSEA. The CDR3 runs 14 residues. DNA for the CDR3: TGCAGCTCCCGACTAGCGGGAGGTTACAATGAGCAGTTCTTC. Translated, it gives CSSRLAGGYNEQFF.

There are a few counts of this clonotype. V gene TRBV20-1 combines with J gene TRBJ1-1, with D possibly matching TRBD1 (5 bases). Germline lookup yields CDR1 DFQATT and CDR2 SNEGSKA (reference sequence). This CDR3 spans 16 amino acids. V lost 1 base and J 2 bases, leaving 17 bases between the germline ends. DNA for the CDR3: TGCAGTGCTAGAGGGGGCCCCCCTAATTCCAACACTGAAGCTTTCTTT. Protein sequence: CSARGGPPNSNTEAFF.

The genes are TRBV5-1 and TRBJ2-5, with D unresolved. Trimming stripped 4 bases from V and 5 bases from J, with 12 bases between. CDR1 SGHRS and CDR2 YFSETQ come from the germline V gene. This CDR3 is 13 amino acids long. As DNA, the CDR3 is TGCGCCAGCAGCACGACCACCTCGGAGACCCAGTACTTC. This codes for CASSTTTSETQYF.

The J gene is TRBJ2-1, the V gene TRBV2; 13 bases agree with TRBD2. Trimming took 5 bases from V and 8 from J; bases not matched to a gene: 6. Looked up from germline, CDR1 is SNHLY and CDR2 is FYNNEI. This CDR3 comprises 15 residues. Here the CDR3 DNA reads TGTGCCAGCAGTCGGACTAGCGGGAGTAACGATGAGCAGTTCTTC. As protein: CASSRTSGSNDEQFF. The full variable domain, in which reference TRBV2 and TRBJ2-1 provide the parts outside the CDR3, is EPEVTQTPSHQVTQMGQEVILRCVPISNHLYFYWYRQILGQKVEFLVSFYNNEISEKSEIFDDQFSVERPDGSNFTLKIRSTKLEDSAMYFCASSRTSGSNDEQFFGPGTRLTVL.

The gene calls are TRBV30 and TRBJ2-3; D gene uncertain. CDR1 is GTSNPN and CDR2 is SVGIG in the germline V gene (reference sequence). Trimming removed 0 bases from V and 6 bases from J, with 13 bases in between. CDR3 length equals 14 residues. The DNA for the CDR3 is TGTGCCTGGAGTGTAGAAGTACCCTCCGATACGCAGTATTTT. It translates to CAWSVEVPSDTQYF.

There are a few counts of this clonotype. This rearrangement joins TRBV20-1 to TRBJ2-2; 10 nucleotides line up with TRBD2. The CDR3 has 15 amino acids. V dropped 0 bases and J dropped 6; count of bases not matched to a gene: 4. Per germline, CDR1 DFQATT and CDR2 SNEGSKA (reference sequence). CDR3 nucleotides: TGCAGTGCTAGAGATGTCCTAGCGGGAGCCGGGGAGCTGTTTTTT. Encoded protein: CSARDVLAGAGELFF.

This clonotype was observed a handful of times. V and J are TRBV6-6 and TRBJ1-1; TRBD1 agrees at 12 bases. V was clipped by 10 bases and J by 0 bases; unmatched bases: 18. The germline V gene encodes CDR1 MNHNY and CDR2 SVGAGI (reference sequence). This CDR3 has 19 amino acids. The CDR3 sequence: CATDAGTGGYKGMNTEAFF. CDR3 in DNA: TGTGCCACCGATGCCGGGACAGGGGGCTACAAGGGTATGAACACTGAAGCTTTCTTT.

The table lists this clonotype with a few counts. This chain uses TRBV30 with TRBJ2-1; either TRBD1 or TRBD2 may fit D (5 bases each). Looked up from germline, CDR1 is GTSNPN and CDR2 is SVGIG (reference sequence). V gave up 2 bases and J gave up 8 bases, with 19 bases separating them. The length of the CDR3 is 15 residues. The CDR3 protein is CAWSSGLGALDEQFF. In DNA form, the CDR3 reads TGTGCCTGGAGTTCGGGGCTAGGTGCCTTGGATGAGCAGTTCTTC.

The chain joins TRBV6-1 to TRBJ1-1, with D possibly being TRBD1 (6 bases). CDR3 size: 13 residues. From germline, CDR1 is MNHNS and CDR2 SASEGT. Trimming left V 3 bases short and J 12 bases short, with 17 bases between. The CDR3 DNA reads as TGTGCCAGCAGTGACTACTTGGACAGTTCCCCTTTCTTT. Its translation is CASSDYLDSSPFF.

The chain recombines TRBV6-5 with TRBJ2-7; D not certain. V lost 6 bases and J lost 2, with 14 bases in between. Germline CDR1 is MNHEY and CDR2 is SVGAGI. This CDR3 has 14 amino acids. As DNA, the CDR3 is TGTGCCAGCAGATTCTCGACATCGACCTACGAGCAGTACTTC. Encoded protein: CASRFSTSTYEQYF.

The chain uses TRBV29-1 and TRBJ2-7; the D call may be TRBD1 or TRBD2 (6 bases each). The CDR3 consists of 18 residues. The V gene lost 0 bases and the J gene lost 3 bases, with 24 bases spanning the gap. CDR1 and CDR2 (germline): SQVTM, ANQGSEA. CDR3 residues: CSVEDPAPGVGGDYEQYF. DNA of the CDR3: TGCAGCGTTGAAGATCCTGCCCCAGGGGTCGGGGGAGACTACGAGCAGTACTTC.

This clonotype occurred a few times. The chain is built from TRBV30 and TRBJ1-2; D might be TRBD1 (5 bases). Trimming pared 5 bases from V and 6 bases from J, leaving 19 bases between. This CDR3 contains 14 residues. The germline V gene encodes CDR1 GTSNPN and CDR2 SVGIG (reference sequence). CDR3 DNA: TGTGCCTGGGGAGCCCTGGGACGGCCTGATGGCTACACCTTC. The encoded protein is CAWGALGRPDGYTF. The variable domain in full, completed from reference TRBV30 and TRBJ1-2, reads SQTIHQWPATLVQPVGSPLSLECTVEGTSNPNLYWYRQAAGRGLQLLFYSVGIGQISSEVPQNLSASRPQDRQFILSSKKLLLSDSGFYLCAWGALGRPDGYTFGSGTRLTVV.

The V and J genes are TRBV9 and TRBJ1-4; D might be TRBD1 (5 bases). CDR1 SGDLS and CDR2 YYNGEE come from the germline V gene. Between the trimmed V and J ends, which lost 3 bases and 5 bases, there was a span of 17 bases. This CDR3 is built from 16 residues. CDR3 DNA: TGTGCCAGCAGCGCAGAGACGGGACCCACCAATGAAAAACTGTTTTTT. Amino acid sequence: CASSAETGPTNEKLFF.

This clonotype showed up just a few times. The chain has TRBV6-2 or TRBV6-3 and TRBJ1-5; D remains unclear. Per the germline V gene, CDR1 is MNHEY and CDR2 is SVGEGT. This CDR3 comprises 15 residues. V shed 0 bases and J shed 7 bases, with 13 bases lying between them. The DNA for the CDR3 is TGTGCCAGCAGTTACTCTGTGGGGATTGGACAGCCCCAGCATTTT. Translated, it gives CASSYSVGIGQPQHF.

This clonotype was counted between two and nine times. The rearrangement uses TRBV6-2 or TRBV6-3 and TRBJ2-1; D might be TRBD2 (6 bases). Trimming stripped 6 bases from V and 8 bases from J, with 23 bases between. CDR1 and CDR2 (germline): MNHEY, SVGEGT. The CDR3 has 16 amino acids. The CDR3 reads CASRNRPGRGADEQFF. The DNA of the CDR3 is TGTGCCAGCAGAAATCGTCCCGGGCGGGGTGCCGATGAGCAGTTCTTC.

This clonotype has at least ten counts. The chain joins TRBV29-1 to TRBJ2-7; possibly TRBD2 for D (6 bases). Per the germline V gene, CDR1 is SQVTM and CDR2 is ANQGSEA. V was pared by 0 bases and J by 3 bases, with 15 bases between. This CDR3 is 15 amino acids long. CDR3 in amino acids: CSVEDPRDSNYEQYF. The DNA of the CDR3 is TGCAGCGTTGAAGATCCCCGGGACTCGAACTACGAGCAGTACTTC.

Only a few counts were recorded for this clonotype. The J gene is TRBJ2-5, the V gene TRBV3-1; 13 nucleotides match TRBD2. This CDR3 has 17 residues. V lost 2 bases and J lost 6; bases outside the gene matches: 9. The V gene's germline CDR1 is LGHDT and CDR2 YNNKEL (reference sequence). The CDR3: CASSQMTSGGIDKTQYF. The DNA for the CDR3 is TGTGCCAGCAGCCAAATGACTAGCGGGGGGATCGACAAGACCCAGTACTTC.

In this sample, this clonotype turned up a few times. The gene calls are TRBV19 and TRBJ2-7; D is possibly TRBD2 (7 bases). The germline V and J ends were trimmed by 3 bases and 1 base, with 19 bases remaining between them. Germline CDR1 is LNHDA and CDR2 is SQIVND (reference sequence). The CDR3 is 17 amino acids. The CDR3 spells CASSIGLEEGGSYEQYF. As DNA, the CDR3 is TGTGCCAGTAGTATCGGACTAGAAGAGGGGGGATCCTACGAGCAGTACTTC.

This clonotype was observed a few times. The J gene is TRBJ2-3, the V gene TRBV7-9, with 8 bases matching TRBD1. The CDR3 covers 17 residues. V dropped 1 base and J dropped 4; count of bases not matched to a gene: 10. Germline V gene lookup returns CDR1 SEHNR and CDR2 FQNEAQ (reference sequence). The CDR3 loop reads CASSLGFSQGASDTQYF. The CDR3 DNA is TGTGCCAGCAGCTTAGGGTTTTCGCAGGGGGCGTCAGATACGCAGTATTTT.

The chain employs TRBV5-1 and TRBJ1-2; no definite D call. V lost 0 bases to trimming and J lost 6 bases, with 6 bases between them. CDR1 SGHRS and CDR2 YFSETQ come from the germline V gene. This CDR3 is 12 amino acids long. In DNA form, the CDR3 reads TGCGCCAGCAGCTTGGGACGACATGGCTACACCTTC. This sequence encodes CASSLGRHGYTF.

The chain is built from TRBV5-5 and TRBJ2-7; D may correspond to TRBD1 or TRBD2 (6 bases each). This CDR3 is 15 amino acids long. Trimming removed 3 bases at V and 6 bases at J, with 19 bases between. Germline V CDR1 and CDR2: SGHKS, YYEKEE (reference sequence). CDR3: CASSYREVPLREQYF. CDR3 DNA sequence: TGTGCCAGCAGCTACAGGGAGGTCCCCTTACGCGAGCAGTACTTC. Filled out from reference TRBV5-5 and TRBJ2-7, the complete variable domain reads DAGVTQSPTHLIKTRGQQVTLRCSPISGHKSVSWYQQVLGQGPQFIFQYYEKEERGRGNFPDRFSARQFPNYSSELNVNALLLGDSALYLCASSYREVPLREQYFGPGTRLTVT.

CDR3 amino acids: CSARERASQTDTQYF. For the CDR3, the DNA is TGCAGTGCTAGAGAGAGGGCCTCCCAAACAGATACGCAGTATTTT. The chain joins TRBV20-1 to TRBJ2-3, with a tentative D call TRBD2 (5 bases). Germline CDR1 is DFQATT and CDR2 is SNEGSKA (reference sequence). Trimming shortened V by 0 bases and J by 3 bases, and 13 bases separated the two germline ends. The CDR3 loop spans 15 amino acids.

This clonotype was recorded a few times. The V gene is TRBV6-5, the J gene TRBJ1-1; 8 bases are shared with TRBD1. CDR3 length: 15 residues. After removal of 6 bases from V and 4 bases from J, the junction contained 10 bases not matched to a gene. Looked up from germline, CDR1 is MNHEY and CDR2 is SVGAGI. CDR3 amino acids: CASSLGQGTGTEAFF. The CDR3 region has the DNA TGTGCCAGCAGCCTCGGACAGGGTACGGGCACTGAAGCTTTCTTT.

Here the CDR3 DNA reads TGTGCCAGCAGCGCCATAGGGGACTCAAGAGAGACCCAGTACTTC. Translating it yields CASSAIGDSRETQYF. This chain joins TRBV9 and TRBJ2-5; TRBD2 is a possible D gene (6 bases). Trimming took off 3 bases at V and 4 bases at J, with 16 bases between the two ends. The germline CDR1 and CDR2 sequences are SGDLS and YYNGEE. There are 15 residues in the CDR3. The full variable domain, rest sourced from reference TRBV9 and TRBJ2-5, is DSGVTQTPKHLITATGQRVTLRCSPRSGDLSVYWYQQSLDQGLQFLIQYYNGEERAKGNILERFSAQQFPDLHSELNLSSLELGDSALYFCASSAIGDSRETQYFGPGTRLLVL.